Given below is one T cell receptor (beta chain) in context. The target antigen is unknown. These data belong to a study of shared clonotypes between healthy human individuals. Germline V gene sequence: CDR1 SEHNR, CDR2 FQNEAQ (reference sequence). The V end lost 4 bases, the J end lost 0 bases, and 15 bases lay between the germline ends. This CDR3 contains 16 residues. Broader study findings: Sharing of clonotypes among donors was expected to vary with sequencing depth. Despite large depth, rarefaction showed incomplete sorted-subset sequencing.

Terminally differentiated effector memory CD45RA+ cells were left out of the naive CD8 fraction, which was CD45RO-negative and positively selected for CCR7. The method was immunoSEQ multiplex PCR; TCRdb's version includes in-frame clones alone and lacks a portion of them. Of about 2.2 million clones listed, about 93% are singletons. The sequence derives from a man aged 18 to 30 in good health. Some clones in this sample may be carry-over from other donors' samples. The sequenced sample was naive CD8+ T cells from PBMCs. The V and J genes are TRBV7-9 and TRBJ1-1, with D possibly being TRBD1 (5 bases). CDR3 DNA: TGTGCCAGCAGCTATCCGGGGGTCGGGGTGAACACTGAAGCTTTCTTT. It specifies CASSYPGVGVNTEAFF.